A selection of T cell receptor beta chains follows, all from one sample in a study of blood T cells in healthy people across ages. TCRdb itself ran the 5' RACE reads through MiXCR, one entry per CDR3 protein. The sample has some 800,000 distinct CDR3 sequences, roughly 44% seen once; the top ten hold 15% to 25%. Sample: blood. Receptors originate from a man aged 55-75 years in good health. The CDR3 runs from the conserved cysteine through the conserved F or W. D genes are given only for firm matches. A clone size is listed for some rows: how often the clone was seen (once, few, many), or a class if it is expanded.

j_call: TRBJ2-5; v_call: TRBV5-6; d_call: .; clone_size: .; cdr3_aa: CASSVYTQGHKETQYF; cdr3_nt: TGTGCCAGCAGCGTGTACACCCAGGGACATAAAGAGACCCAGTACTTC
j_call: TRBJ2-7; v_call: TRBV5-6; d_call: .; clone_size: .; cdr3_aa: CASSASYFPYEQYF; cdr3_nt: TGTGCCAGCAGCGCAAGTTATTTCCCTTACGAGCAGTACTTC
j_call: TRBJ2-7; v_call: TRBV5-5; d_call: .; clone_size: few; cdr3_aa: CASSEEGGSSYEQYF; cdr3_nt: TGTGCCAGCAGCGAGGAGGGGGGGAGCTCCTACGAGCAGTACTTC
j_call: TRBJ2-7; v_call: TRBV7-9; d_call: TRBD1; clone_size: .; cdr3_aa: CASSSTGGNFEQYF; cdr3_nt: TGTGCCAGCAGCTCTACAGGGGGAAATTTCGAGCAGTACTTC
j_call: TRBJ2-3; v_call: TRBV6-1; d_call: .; clone_size: .; cdr3_aa: CASTSSARGTIGTDTQYF; cdr3_nt: TGTGCCAGCACCTCATCCGCTAGAGGGACGATTGGCACAGATACGCAGTATTTT
j_call: TRBJ1-5; v_call: TRBV2; d_call: TRBD1; clone_size: .; cdr3_aa: CASRRDRPGDQPQHF; cdr3_nt: TGTGCCAGCAGAAGGGACAGACCCGGCGATCAACCCCAGCATTTT
j_call: TRBJ2-5; v_call: TRBV20-1; d_call: .; clone_size: few; cdr3_aa: CSARDRFGGGETQYF; cdr3_nt: TGCAGTGCTAGAGATCGGTTCGGGGGTGGAGAGACCCAGTACTTC
j_call: TRBJ2-7; v_call: TRBV25-1; d_call: .; clone_size: .; cdr3_aa: CASSETRSNEQYF; cdr3_nt: TGTGCCAGCAGTGAAACCAGGAGCAACGAGCAGTACTTC
j_call: TRBJ2-3; v_call: TRBV6-2/TRBV6-3; d_call: TRBD2; clone_size: .; cdr3_aa: CASVPGLGDTQYF; cdr3_nt: TGTGCCAGCGTCCCGGGACTAGGGGATACGCAGTATTTT
j_call: TRBJ1-1; v_call: TRBV7-3; d_call: TRBD1; clone_size: few; cdr3_aa: CASSLTGAGPEAFF; cdr3_nt: TGTGCCAGTAGCTTAACAGGGGCGGGCCCTGAAGCTTTCTTT
j_call: TRBJ2-5; v_call: TRBV7-7; d_call: TRBD1; clone_size: once; cdr3_aa: CASSFGTGGPLETQYF; cdr3_nt: TGTGCCAGCAGCTTCGGGACAGGGGGTCCTCTAGAGACCCAGTACTTC
j_call: TRBJ2-1; v_call: TRBV12-3/TRBV12-4; d_call: TRBD2; clone_size: .; cdr3_aa: CASSLAGLDYEQFF; cdr3_nt: TGTGCCAGCAGTCTAGCGGGGCTGGACTACGAGCAGTTCTTC
j_call: TRBJ2-3; v_call: TRBV20-1; d_call: TRBD1; clone_size: .; cdr3_aa: CSASAGGADTQYF; cdr3_nt: TGCAGTGCTAGCGCAGGGGGCGCAGATACGCAGTATTTT
j_call: TRBJ2-7; v_call: TRBV20-1; d_call: .; clone_size: few; cdr3_aa: CSADGALESYEQYF; cdr3_nt: TGCAGTGCGGATGGGGCATTGGAAAGCTACGAGCAGTACTTC
j_call: TRBJ2-3; v_call: TRBV7-9; d_call: TRBD2; clone_size: .; cdr3_aa: CASSLSAGGFTDTQYF; cdr3_nt: TGTGCCAGCAGCTTGTCCGCGGGGGGCTTCACAGATACGCAGTATTTT
j_call: TRBJ2-7; v_call: TRBV18; d_call: TRBD2; clone_size: .; cdr3_aa: CASSPGGSYYEQYF; cdr3_nt: TGTGCCAGCTCACCGGGAGGGTCCTACTACGAGCAGTACTTC
j_call: TRBJ2-2; v_call: TRBV20-1; d_call: TRBD2; clone_size: many; cdr3_aa: CSARAGGVTGELFF; cdr3_nt: TGCAGTGCTAGGGCTGGGGGGGTCACCGGGGAGCTGTTTTTT
j_call: TRBJ2-5; v_call: TRBV20-1; d_call: TRBD2; clone_size: .; cdr3_aa: CSAPSGGSSTGNEQYF; cdr3_nt: TGCAGTGCACCTAGCGGGGGGTCCTCTACCGGGAATGAGCAGTACTTC
j_call: TRBJ2-7; v_call: TRBV15; d_call: .; clone_size: .; cdr3_aa: CATSRDVLSYEQYF; cdr3_nt: TGTGCCACCAGCAGAGATGTATTGAGTTACGAGCAGTACTTC
j_call: TRBJ2-3; v_call: TRBV10-2; d_call: .; clone_size: .; cdr3_aa: CASSAVSTDTQYF; cdr3_nt: TGCGCCAGCAGTGCAGTGAGCACAGATACGCAGTATTTT
j_call: TRBJ2-2; v_call: TRBV5-6; d_call: .; clone_size: .; cdr3_aa: CASSLGAERLTGVLFF; cdr3_nt: TGTGCCAGCAGCTTGGGGGCGGAAAGGCTTACCGGGGTGCTGTTTTTT
j_call: TRBJ2-7; v_call: TRBV6-6; d_call: .; clone_size: few; cdr3_aa: CASRQTPVGDEQYF; cdr3_nt: TGTGCCAGCAGACAAACCCCTGTGGGCGACGAGCAGTACTTC
j_call: TRBJ2-5; v_call: TRBV20-1; d_call: .; clone_size: few; cdr3_aa: CSAKTRAGRYQETQYF; cdr3_nt: TGCAGTGCCAAAACCCGGGCTGGACGGTACCAAGAGACCCAGTACTTC
j_call: TRBJ1-6; v_call: TRBV6-6; d_call: TRBD1; clone_size: .; cdr3_aa: CASSYEGGQGASPLHF; cdr3_nt: TGTGCCAGCAGTTACGAGGGGGGACAGGGCGCTTCACCCCTCCACTTT
j_call: TRBJ1-5; v_call: TRBV7-2; d_call: .; clone_size: few; cdr3_aa: CASSQGHSQPQHF; cdr3_nt: TGTGCCAGCAGCCAAGGACATTCCCAGCCCCAGCATTTT
j_call: TRBJ2-5; v_call: TRBV12-3/TRBV12-4; d_call: .; clone_size: .; cdr3_aa: CASSLGVYNEQYF; cdr3_nt: TGTGCCAGCAGTTTAGGGGTATACAATGAGCAGTACTTC
j_call: TRBJ2-7; v_call: TRBV5-6; d_call: TRBD2; clone_size: once; cdr3_aa: CASSLPSGSYEQYF; cdr3_nt: TGTGCCAGCAGCTTGCCTAGCGGCTCCTACGAGCAGTACTTC
j_call: TRBJ2-3; v_call: TRBV20-1; d_call: TRBD2; clone_size: .; cdr3_aa: CSARGTSGDSDTQYF; cdr3_nt: TGCAGTGCTAGAGGGACTAGCGGGGACTCAGATACGCAGTATTTT
j_call: TRBJ1-1; v_call: TRBV12-3/TRBV12-4; d_call: TRBD1; clone_size: .; cdr3_aa: CASSFLLAGGRTEAFF; cdr3_nt: TGTGCCAGCAGTTTTTTGTTAGCAGGGGGAAGGACTGAAGCTTTCTTT
j_call: TRBJ1-2; v_call: TRBV7-9; d_call: TRBD1; clone_size: .; cdr3_aa: CASSFFEGARLGYTF; cdr3_nt: TGTGCCAGCAGCTTTTTCGAGGGGGCGAGGCTTGGCTACACCTTC
j_call: TRBJ2-7; v_call: TRBV7-2; d_call: TRBD1; clone_size: .; cdr3_aa: CASSTTTGSYEQYF; cdr3_nt: TGTGCCAGCAGCACAACGACAGGGAGCTACGAGCAGTACTTC
j_call: TRBJ2-5; v_call: TRBV6-5; d_call: .; clone_size: .; cdr3_aa: CASSPWGAKGKETQYF; cdr3_nt: TGTGCCAGCAGCCCCTGGGGGGCAAAGGGAAAAGAGACCCAGTACTTC
j_call: TRBJ2-7; v_call: TRBV6-1; d_call: .; clone_size: many; cdr3_aa: CASLDMGYEQYF; cdr3_nt: TGTGCCAGTCTGGACATGGGGTACGAGCAGTACTTC
j_call: TRBJ2-3; v_call: TRBV6-5; d_call: .; clone_size: .; cdr3_aa: CASSSSAISTDTQYF; cdr3_nt: TGTGCCAGCAGTTCTAGCGCCATAAGCACAGATACGCAGTATTTT
j_call: TRBJ2-1; v_call: TRBV3-1; d_call: .; clone_size: few; cdr3_aa: CASSYREFAYNEQFF; cdr3_nt: TGTGCCAGCAGCTACAGGGAATTTGCCTACAATGAGCAGTTCTTC
j_call: TRBJ2-7; v_call: TRBV5-6; d_call: TRBD1; clone_size: .; cdr3_aa: CASSSLSGGNRGYEQYF; cdr3_nt: TGTGCCAGCAGCTCGTTGTCAGGGGGCAACAGAGGCTACGAGCAGTACTTC
j_call: TRBJ1-2; v_call: TRBV28; d_call: .; clone_size: .; cdr3_aa: CASSTRQNPIPYGYTF; cdr3_nt: TGTGCCAGCAGCACCCGACAGAACCCTATCCCCTATGGCTACACCTTC
j_call: TRBJ2-7; v_call: TRBV10-2; d_call: .; clone_size: few; cdr3_aa: CASSEATEKVYEQYF; cdr3_nt: TGCGCCAGCAGTGAGGCCACCGAAAAAGTCTACGAGCAGTACTTC
j_call: TRBJ2-3; v_call: TRBV30; d_call: .; clone_size: .; cdr3_aa: CASIYTDTQYF; cdr3_nt: TGTGCCTCTATATATACAGATACGCAGTATTTT
j_call: TRBJ2-7; v_call: TRBV4-3; d_call: .; clone_size: .; cdr3_aa: CASSLYGDDEQYF; cdr3_nt: TGCGCCAGCAGCCTCTATGGGGACGACGAGCAGTACTTC
j_call: TRBJ2-7; v_call: TRBV24-1; d_call: .; clone_size: few; cdr3_aa: CATSVRTSFPYEQYF; cdr3_nt: TGTGCCACCAGTGTCCGGACAAGTTTTCCCTACGAGCAGTACTTC
j_call: TRBJ1-2; v_call: TRBV6-5; d_call: .; clone_size: few; cdr3_aa: CASSKEYRAAAGYTF; cdr3_nt: TGTGCCAGCAGTAAAGAGTACAGGGCGGCGGCTGGCTACACCTTC
j_call: TRBJ1-2; v_call: TRBV4-3; d_call: TRBD1; clone_size: few; cdr3_aa: CASSRATGGYTF; cdr3_nt: TGCGCCAGCAGCCGAGCGACAGGGGGCTACACCTTC
j_call: TRBJ2-3; v_call: TRBV4-3; d_call: .; clone_size: few; cdr3_aa: CASSQESFGASTDTQYF; cdr3_nt: TGCGCCAGCAGCCAAGAAAGTTTCGGGGCGAGCACAGATACGCAGTATTTT
j_call: TRBJ2-7; v_call: TRBV6-2/TRBV6-3; d_call: .; clone_size: .; cdr3_aa: CASSYGSINSYEQYF; cdr3_nt: TGTGCCAGCAGTTACGGATCAATTAACTCCTACGAGCAGTACTTC
j_call: TRBJ2-1; v_call: TRBV24-1; d_call: .; clone_size: few; cdr3_aa: CATRGGARNEQFF; cdr3_nt: TGTGCCACCAGGGGGGGGGCCAGGAATGAGCAGTTCTTC
j_call: TRBJ1-4; v_call: TRBV12-3/TRBV12-4; d_call: .; clone_size: few; cdr3_aa: CASSPTRGEKLFF; cdr3_nt: TGTGCCAGCAGCCCGACGAGGGGTGAAAAACTGTTTTTT
j_call: TRBJ2-1; v_call: TRBV7-2; d_call: .; clone_size: few; cdr3_aa: CASSAQGYNEQFF; cdr3_nt: TGTGCCAGCAGCGCCCAGGGGTACAATGAGCAGTTCTTC
j_call: TRBJ2-7; v_call: TRBV6-5; d_call: .; clone_size: .; cdr3_aa: CASSFLPSGRRSSYNEQYF; cdr3_nt: TGTGCCAGCAGTTTCCTGCCCTCTGGGCGGAGGAGCTCCTACAATGAGCAGTACTTC
j_call: TRBJ2-7; v_call: TRBV7-8; d_call: .; clone_size: .; cdr3_aa: CASSPGTGKDEQYF; cdr3_nt: TGTGCCAGCAGCCCCGGGACGGGGAAGGACGAGCAGTACTTC
j_call: TRBJ1-1; v_call: TRBV28; d_call: TRBD1; clone_size: few; cdr3_aa: CASRSRGRAEAFF; cdr3_nt: TGTGCCAGCAGATCCAGGGGGAGGGCTGAAGCTTTCTTT
j_call: TRBJ2-3; v_call: TRBV20-1; d_call: .; clone_size: few; cdr3_aa: CSARDQGPRRGDTQYF; cdr3_nt: TGCAGTGCTAGAGATCAGGGGCCGAGAAGAGGAGATACGCAGTATTTT
j_call: TRBJ2-3; v_call: TRBV9; d_call: TRBD2; clone_size: .; cdr3_aa: CASSVVTSGSTDTQYF; cdr3_nt: TGTGCCAGCAGCGTAGTCACTAGCGGGAGCACAGATACGCAGTATTTT
j_call: TRBJ2-7; v_call: TRBV20-1; d_call: .; clone_size: .; cdr3_aa: CSAIRDSYEQYF; cdr3_nt: TGCAGTGCTATCCGAGACTCCTACGAGCAGTACTTC
j_call: TRBJ1-5; v_call: TRBV6-1; d_call: .; clone_size: .; cdr3_aa: CASSPHGGNQPQHF; cdr3_nt: TGTGCCAGCAGTCCTCATGGGGGAAATCAGCCCCAGCATTTT
j_call: TRBJ2-1; v_call: TRBV7-9; d_call: .; clone_size: .; cdr3_aa: CASTPRDTDLTSHNEQFF; cdr3_nt: TGTGCCAGCACCCCCCGGGACACGGACCTGACTTCCCACAATGAGCAGTTCTTC
j_call: TRBJ2-2; v_call: TRBV28; d_call: .; clone_size: .; cdr3_aa: CASSPYRHLGELFF; cdr3_nt: TGTGCCAGCAGTCCCTACCGCCACCTCGGGGAGCTGTTTTTT
j_call: TRBJ1-2; v_call: TRBV29-1; d_call: .; clone_size: few; cdr3_aa: CSVARGYGYTF; cdr3_nt: TGCAGCGTAGCCCGGGGCTATGGCTACACCTTC
j_call: TRBJ2-7; v_call: TRBV30; d_call: .; clone_size: few; cdr3_aa: CAWNKISDEQYF; cdr3_nt: TGTGCCTGGAATAAAATAAGCGACGAGCAGTACTTC
j_call: TRBJ2-2; v_call: TRBV28; d_call: .; clone_size: .; cdr3_aa: CASSMRIGVMTGELFF; cdr3_nt: TGTGCCAGCAGTATGAGGATTGGGGTTATGACCGGGGAGCTGTTTTTT